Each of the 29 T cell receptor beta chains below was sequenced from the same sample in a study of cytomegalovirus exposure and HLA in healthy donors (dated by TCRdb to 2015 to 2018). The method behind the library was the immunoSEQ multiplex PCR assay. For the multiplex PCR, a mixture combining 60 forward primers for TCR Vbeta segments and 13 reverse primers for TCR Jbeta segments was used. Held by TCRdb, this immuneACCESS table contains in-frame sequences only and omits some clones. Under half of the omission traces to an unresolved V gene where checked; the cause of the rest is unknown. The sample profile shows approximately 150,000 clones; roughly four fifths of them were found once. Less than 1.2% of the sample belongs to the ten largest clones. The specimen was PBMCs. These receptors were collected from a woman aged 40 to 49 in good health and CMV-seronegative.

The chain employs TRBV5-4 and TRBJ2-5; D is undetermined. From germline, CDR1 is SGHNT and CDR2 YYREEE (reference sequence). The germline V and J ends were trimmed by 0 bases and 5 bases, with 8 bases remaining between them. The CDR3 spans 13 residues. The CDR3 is CASSLAGGETQYF. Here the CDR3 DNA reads TGTGCCAGCAGCTTGGCTGGTGGCGAGACCCAGTACTTC.

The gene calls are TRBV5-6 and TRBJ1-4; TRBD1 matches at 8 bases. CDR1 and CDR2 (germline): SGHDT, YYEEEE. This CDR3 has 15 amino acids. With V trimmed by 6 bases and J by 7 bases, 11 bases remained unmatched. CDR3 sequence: CASTLRGHGVEKLFF. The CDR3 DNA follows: TGTGCCAGCACCCTCAGGGGGCACGGAGTTGAAAAACTGTTTTTT.

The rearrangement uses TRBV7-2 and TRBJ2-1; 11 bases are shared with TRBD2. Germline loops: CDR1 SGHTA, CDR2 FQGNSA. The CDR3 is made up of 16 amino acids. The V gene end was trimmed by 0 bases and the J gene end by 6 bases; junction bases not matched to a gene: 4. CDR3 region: CASSLASGRAANEQFF. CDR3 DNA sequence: TGTGCCAGCAGCTTAGCTAGCGGGAGGGCGGCCAATGAGCAGTTCTTC.

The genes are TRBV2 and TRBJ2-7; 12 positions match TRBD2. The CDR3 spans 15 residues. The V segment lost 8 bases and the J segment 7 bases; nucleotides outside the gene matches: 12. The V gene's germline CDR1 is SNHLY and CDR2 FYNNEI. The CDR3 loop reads CASQMQLAGGVEQYF. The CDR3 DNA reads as TGTGCCAGCCAAATGCAACTAGCGGGAGGTGTTGAGCAGTACTTC. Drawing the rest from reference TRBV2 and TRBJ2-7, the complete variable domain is EPEVTQTPSHQVTQMGQEVILRCVPISNHLYFYWYRQILGQKVEFLVSFYNNEISEKSEIFDDQFSVERPDGSNFTLKIRSTKLEDSAMYFCASQMQLAGGVEQYFGPGTRLTVT.

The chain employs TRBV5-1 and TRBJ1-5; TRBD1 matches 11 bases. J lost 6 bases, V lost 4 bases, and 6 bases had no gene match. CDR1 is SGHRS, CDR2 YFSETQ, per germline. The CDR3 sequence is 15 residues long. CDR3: CASSLGQGVGQPQHF. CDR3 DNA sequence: TGCGCCAGCAGCCTGGGACAGGGGGTAGGTCAGCCCCAGCATTTT.

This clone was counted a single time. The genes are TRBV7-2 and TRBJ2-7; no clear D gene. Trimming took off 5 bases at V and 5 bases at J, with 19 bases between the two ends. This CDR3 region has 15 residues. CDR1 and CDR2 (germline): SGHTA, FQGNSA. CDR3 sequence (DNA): TGTGCCAGCAGCCCCCGTCTCGGCTCGGGTCACGAGCAGTACTTC. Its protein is CASSPRLGSGHEQYF.

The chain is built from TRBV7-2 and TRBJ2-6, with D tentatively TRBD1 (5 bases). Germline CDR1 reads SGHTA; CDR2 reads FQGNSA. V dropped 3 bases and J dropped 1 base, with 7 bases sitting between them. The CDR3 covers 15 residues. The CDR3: CASSFQGSGANVLTF. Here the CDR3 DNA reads TGTGCCAGCAGCTTCCAGGGTTCTGGGGCCAACGTCCTGACTTTC.

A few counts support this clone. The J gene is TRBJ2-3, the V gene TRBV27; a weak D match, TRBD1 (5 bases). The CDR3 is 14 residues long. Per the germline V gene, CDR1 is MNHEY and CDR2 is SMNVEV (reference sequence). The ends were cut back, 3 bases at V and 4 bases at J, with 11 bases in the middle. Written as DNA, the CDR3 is TGTGCCAGCAGTTTCTCAGGGTACGCAGATACGCAGTATTTT. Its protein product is CASSFSGYADTQYF.

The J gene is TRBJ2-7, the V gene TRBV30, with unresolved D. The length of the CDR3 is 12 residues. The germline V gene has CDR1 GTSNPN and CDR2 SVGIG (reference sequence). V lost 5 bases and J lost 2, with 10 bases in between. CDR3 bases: TGTGCCTGGGCCGAGAGCACCTACGAGCAGTACTTC. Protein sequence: CAWAESTYEQYF.

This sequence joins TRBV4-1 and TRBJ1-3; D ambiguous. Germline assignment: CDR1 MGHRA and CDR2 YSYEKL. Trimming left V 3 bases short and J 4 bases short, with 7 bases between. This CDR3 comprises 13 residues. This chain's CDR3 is CASSQGGGNTIYF. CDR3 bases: TGCGCCAGCAGCCAGGGAGGCGGAAACACCATATATTTT.

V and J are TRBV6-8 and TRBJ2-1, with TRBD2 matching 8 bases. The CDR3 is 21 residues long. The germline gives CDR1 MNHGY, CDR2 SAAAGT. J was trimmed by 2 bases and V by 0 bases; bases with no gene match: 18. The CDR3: CASSYSKRRQREGPTYNEQFF. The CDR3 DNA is TGTGCCAGCAGTTACTCGAAGAGGCGGCAACGGGAGGGCCCCACCTACAATGAGCAGTTCTTC.

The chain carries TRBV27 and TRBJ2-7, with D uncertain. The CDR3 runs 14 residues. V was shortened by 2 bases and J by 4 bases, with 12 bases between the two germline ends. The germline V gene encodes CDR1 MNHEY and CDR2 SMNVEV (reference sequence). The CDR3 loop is CASSLNQASYEQYF. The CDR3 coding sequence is TGTGCCAGCAGTTTAAATCAGGCGTCGTACGAGCAGTACTTC.

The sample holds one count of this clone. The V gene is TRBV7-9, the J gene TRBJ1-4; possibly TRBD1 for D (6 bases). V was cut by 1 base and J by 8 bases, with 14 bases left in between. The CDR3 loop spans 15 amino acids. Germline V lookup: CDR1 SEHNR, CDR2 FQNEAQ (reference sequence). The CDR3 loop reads CASSLGGGAQEKLFF. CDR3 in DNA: TGTGCCAGCAGCTTAGGTGGGGGGGCGCAAGAAAAACTGTTTTTT.

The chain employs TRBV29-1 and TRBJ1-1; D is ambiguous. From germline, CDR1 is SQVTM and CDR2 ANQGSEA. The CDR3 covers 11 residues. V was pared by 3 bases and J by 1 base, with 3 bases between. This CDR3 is CSVDGNTEAFF. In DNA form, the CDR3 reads TGCAGCGTTGACGGGAACACTGAAGCTTTCTTT.

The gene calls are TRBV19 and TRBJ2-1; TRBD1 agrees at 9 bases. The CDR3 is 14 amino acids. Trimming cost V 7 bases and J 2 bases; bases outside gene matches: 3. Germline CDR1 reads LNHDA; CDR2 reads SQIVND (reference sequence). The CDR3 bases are TGTGCCAGTAACCGGGACAGGGCCTACAATGAGCAGTTCTTC. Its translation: CASNRDRAYNEQFF.

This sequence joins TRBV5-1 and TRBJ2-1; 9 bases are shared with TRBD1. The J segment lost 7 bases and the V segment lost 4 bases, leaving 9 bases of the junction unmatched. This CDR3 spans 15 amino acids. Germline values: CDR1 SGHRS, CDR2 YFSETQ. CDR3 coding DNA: TGCGCCAGCAGCCACAACACAGGGGGCAATAATGAGCAGTTCTTC. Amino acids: CASSHNTGGNNEQFF. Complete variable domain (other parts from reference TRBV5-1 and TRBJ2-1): KAGVTQTPRYLIKTRGQQVTLSCSPISGHRSVSWYQQTPGQGLQFLFEYFSETQRNKGNFPGRFSGRQFSNSRSEMNVSTLELGDSALYLCASSHNTGGNNEQFFGPGTRLTVL.

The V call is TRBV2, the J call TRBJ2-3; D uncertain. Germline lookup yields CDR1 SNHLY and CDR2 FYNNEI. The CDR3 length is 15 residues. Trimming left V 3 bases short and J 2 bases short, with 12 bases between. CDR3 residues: CASSDRTKYTDTQYF. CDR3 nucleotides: TGTGCCAGCAGTGATCGAACTAAATACACAGATACGCAGTATTTT.

The CDR3 is CASSDSKSPLTDTQYF. CDR3 bases: TGTGCCAGCAGTGACTCGAAATCCCCACTCACAGATACGCAGTATTTT. This chain joins TRBV6-4 and TRBJ2-3, with unresolved D. Trimming pared 0 bases from V and 2 bases from J, leaving 12 bases between. Germline V lookup: CDR1 MRHNA, CDR2 SNTAGT. The CDR3 has 16 residues.

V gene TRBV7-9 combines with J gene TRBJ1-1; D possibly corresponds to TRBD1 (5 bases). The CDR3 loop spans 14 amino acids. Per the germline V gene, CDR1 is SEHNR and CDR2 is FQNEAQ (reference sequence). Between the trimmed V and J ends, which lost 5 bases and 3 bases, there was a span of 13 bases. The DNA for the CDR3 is TGTGCCAGCAGCCCCTCAATAGGGGACACTGAAGCTTTCTTT. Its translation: CASSPSIGDTEAFF.

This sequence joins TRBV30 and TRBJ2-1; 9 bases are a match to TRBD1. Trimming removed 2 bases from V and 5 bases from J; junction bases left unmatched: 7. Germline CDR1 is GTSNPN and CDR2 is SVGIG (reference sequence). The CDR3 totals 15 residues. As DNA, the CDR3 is TGTGCCTGGAGTTCCGGGACAGGGCCGAACAATGAGCAGTTCTTC. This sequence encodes CAWSSGTGPNNEQFF.

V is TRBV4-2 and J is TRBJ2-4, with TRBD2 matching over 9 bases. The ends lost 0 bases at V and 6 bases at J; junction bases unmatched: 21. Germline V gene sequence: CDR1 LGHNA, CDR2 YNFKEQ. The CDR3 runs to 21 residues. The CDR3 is CASSQELRRGRLAETPNIQYF. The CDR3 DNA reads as TGTGCCAGCAGCCAAGAATTGAGGAGGGGCCGACTAGCGGAGACTCCAAACATTCAGTACTTC.

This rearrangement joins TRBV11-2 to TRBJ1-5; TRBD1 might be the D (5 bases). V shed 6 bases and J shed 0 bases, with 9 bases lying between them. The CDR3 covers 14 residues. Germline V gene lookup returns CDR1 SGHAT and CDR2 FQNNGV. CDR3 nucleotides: TGTGCCAGCAGTACCGACAGTAGCAATCAGCCCCAGCATTTT. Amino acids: CASSTDSSNQPQHF.

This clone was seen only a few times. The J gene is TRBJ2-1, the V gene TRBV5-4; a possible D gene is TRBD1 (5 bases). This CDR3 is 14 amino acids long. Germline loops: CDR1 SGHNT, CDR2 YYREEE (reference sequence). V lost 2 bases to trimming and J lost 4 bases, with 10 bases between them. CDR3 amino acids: CASSLGELYNEQFF. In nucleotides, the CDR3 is TGTGCCAGCAGCTTAGGGGAACTATACAATGAGCAGTTCTTC. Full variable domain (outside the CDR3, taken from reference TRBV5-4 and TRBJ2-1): ETGVTQSPTHLIKTRGQQVTLRCSSQSGHNTVSWYQQALGQGPQFIFQYYREEENGRGNFPPRFSGLQFPNYSSELNVNALELDDSALYLCASSLGELYNEQFFGPGTRLTVL.

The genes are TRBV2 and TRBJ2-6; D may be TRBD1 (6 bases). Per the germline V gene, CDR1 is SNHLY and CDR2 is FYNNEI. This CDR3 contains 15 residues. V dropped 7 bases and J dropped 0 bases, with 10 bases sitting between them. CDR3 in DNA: TGTGCCAGCAAAAGGGGGAACTCTGGGGCCAACGTCCTGACTTTC. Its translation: CASKRGNSGANVLTF.

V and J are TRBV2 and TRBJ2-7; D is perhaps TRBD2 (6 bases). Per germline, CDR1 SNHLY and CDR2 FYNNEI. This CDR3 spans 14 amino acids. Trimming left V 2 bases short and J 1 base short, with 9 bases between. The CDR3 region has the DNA TGTGCCAGCAGTGAATTCGGGGGTTCCTACGAGCAGTACTTC. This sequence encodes CASSEFGGSYEQYF.

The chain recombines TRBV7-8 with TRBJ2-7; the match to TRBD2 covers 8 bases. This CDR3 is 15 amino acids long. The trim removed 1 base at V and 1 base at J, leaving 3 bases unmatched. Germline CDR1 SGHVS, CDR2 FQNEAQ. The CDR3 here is CASSLDAGGSYEQYF. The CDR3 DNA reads TGTGCCAGCAGCTTAGATGCGGGAGGTTCCTACGAGCAGTACTTC.

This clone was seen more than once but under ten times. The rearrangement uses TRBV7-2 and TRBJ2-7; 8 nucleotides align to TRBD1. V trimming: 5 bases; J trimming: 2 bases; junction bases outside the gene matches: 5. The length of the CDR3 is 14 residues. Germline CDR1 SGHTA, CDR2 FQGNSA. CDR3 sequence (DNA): TGTGCCAGCAGCCCCGTACAGGGGGCCTACGAGCAGTACTTC. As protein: CASSPVQGAYEQYF. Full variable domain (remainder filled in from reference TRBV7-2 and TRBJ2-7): GAGVSQSPSNKVTEKGKDVELRCDPISGHTALYWYRQSLGQGLEFLIYFQGNSAPDKSGLPSDRFSAERTGGSVSTLTIQRTQQEDSAVYLCASSPVQGAYEQYFGPGTRLTVT.

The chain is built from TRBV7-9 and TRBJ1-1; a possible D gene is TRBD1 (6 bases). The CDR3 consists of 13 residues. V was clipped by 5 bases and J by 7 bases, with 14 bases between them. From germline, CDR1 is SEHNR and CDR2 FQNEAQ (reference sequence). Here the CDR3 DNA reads TGTGCCAGCAGCCAACAGGGATACGGTGAAGCTTTCTTT. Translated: CASSQQGYGEAFF.

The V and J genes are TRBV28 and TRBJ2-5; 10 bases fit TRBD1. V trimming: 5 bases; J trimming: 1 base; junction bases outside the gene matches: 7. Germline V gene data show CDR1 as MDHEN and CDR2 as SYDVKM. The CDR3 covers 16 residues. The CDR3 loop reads CASSHRQGASQETQYF. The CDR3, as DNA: TGTGCCAGCAGTCATCGACAGGGGGCTTCCCAAGAGACCCAGTACTTC.